This T cell receptor beta chain was observed in a study of shared T cell receptors in the human thymus. The germline gives CDR1 MDHEN, CDR2 SYDVKM. V dropped 8 bases and J dropped 4 bases, with 11 bases sitting between them. The CDR3 has 12 amino acids. Method: immunoSEQ multiplex PCR; TCRdb's copy keeps in-frame clones and lacks some. The sample has some 700,000 clones, approximately 85% seen once; the top ten hold around 0.0094%. These data also formed part of another study, on human thymus T cells. As that study records: From resections taken during corrective heart surgery, the thymus tissue was obtained.

Sequencing input: thymocytes. The receptor's source is a girl under three years old with a congenital heart defect. The chain combines TRBV28 with TRBJ1-2; D not resolved. The CDR3 spells CASATYCYGYTF. The CDR3 region has the DNA TGTGCCAGCGCGACATACTGCTATGGCTACACCTTC.